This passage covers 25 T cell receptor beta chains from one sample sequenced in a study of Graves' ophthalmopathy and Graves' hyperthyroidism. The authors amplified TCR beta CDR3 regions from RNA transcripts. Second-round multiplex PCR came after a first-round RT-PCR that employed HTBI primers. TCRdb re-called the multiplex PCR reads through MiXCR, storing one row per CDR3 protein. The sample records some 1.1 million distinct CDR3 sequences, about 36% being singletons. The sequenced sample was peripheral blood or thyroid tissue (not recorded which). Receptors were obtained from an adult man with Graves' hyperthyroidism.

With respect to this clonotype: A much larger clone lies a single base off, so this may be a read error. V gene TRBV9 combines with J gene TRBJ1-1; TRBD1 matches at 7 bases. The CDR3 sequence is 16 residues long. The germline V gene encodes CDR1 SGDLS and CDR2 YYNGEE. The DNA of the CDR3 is TGTGCCAGCAGCCCTCGGACAGGAGGAGGGGGCACTGAAGCTTCCTTT. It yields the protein CASSPRTGGGGTEASF.

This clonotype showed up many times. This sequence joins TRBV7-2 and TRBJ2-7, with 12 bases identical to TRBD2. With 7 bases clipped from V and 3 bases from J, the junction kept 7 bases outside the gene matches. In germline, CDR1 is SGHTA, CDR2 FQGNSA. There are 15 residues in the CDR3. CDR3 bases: TGTGCCAGCACCCCCGGACTAGCGGGGCTCTACGAGCAGTACTTC. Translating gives CASTPGLAGLYEQYF.

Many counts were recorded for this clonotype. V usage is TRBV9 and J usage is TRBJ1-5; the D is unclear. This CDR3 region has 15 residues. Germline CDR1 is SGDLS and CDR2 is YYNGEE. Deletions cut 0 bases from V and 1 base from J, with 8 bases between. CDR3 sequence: CASSVEPDSNQPQHF. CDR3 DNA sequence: TGTGCCAGCAGCGTAGAACCCGACAGCAATCAGCCCCAGCATTTT.

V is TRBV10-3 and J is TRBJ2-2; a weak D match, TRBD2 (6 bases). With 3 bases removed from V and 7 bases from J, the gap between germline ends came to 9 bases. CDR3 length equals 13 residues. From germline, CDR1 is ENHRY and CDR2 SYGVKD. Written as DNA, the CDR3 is TGTGCCATCAGTGAAGCGGGTTACGGGGAGCTGTTTTTT. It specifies CAISEAGYGELFF.

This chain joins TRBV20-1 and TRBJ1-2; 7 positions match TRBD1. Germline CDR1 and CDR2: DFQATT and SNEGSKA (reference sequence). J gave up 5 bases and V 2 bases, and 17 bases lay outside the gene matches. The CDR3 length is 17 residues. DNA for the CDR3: TGCAGTGCTAGAAGGGTCTCGACCACAGGGGTTATTTATGGCTACACCTTC. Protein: CSARRVSTTGVIYGYTF.

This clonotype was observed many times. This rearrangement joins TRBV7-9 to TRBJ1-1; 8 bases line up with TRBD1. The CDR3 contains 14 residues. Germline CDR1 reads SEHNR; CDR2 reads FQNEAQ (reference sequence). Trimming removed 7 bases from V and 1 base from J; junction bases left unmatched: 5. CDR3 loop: CASIEGQGNTEAFF. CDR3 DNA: TGTGCCAGCATAGAAGGACAGGGGAACACTGAAGCTTTCTTT.

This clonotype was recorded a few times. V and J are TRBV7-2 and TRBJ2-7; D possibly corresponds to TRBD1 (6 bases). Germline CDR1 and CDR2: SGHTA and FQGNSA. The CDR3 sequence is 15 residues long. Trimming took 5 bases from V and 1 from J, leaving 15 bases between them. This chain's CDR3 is CASSHPGQRSYEQYF. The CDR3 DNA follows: TGTGCCAGCAGCCACCCGGGACAAAGGTCCTACGAGCAGTACTTC.

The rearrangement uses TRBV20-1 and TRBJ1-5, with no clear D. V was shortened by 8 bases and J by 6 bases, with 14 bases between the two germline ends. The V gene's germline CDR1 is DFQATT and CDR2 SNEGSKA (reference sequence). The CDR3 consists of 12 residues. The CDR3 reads CSRTDAGQPQHF. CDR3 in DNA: TGCAGTAGGACGGATGCGGGTCAGCCCCAGCATTTT.

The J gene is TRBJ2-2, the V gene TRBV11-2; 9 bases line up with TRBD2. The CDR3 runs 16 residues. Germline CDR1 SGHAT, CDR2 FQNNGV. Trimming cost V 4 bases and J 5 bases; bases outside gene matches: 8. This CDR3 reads CASSSLGLAETGELFF. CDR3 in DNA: TGTGCCAGCAGCTCCTTGGGACTAGCTGAGACCGGGGAGCTGTTTTTT.

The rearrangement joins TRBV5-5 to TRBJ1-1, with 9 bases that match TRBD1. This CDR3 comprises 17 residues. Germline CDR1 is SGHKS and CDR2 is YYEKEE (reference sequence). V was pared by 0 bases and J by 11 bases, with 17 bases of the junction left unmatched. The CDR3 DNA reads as TGTGCCAGCAGCTTGGAGTTTTTATCGGGGACAGGGTATTTTGCTTTCTTT. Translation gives CASSLEFLSGTGYFAFF.

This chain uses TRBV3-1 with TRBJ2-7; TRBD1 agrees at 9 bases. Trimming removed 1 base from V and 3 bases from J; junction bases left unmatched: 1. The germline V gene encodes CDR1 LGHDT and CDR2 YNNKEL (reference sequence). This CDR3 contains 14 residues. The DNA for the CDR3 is TGTGCCAGCAGCCAAGCGACAGGGGGCTACGAGCAGTACTTC. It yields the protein CASSQATGGYEQYF.

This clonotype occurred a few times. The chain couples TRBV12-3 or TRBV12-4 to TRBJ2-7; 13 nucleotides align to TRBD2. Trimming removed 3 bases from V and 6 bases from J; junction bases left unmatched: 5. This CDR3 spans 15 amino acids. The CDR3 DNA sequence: TGTGCCAGCAGTTTTCAGGGACTAGCGGGGCTCGAGCAGTACTTC. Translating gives CASSFQGLAGLEQYF.

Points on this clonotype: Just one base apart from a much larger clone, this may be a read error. CDR3 nucleotides: TGTGCCATCAGTGCAGACAGGGCCTTTGGGCCCCAGCATTTT. Amino acids: CAISADRAFGPQHF. The chain combines TRBV10-3 with TRBJ1-5; 7 bases map to TRBD1. Germline CDR1 ENHRY, CDR2 SYGVKD. The V gene end was trimmed by 4 bases and the J gene end by 9 bases; junction bases not matched to a gene: 9. This CDR3 is 14 amino acids long.

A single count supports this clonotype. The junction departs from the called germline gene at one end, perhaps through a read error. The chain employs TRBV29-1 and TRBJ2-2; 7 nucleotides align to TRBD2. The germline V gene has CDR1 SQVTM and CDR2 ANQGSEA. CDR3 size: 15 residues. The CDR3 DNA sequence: TGCAGCGTTGACGAGGGAGGGCCGTTCGGCGGGGAGCTGCTTTTT. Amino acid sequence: CSVDEGGPFGGELLF.

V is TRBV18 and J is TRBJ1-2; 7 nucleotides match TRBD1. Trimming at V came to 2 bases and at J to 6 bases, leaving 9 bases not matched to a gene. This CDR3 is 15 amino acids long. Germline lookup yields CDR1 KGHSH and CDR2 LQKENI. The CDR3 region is CASSPATGTEDGYTF. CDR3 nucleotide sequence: TGTGCCAGCTCACCAGCGACAGGGACCGAGGATGGCTACACCTTC.

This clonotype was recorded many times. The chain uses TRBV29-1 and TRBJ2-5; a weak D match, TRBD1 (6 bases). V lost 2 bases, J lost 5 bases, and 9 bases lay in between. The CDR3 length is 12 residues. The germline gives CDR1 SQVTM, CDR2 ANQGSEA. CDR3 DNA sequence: TGCAGCGTTGAAATAGGGGGTGAGACCCAGTACTTC. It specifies CSVEIGGETQYF.

The CDR3 reads CASSLPGHYGYTF. The CDR3 DNA follows: TGTGCCAGCAGCTTGCCAGGGCACTATGGCTACACCTTC. The chain links TRBV5-6 to TRBJ1-2; TRBD1 might be the D (5 bases). Germline V gives CDR1 SGHDT, CDR2 YYEEEE. The ends were cut back, 1 base at V and 3 bases at J, with 7 bases in the middle. The CDR3 extends over 13 amino acids.

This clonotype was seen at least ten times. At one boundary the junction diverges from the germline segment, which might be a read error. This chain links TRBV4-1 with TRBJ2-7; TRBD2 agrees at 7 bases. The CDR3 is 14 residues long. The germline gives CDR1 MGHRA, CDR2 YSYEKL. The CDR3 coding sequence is TGTGCCAGCAGCCCCGGGCGGGGGACCTACGAGCAGTACTTC. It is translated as CASSPGRGTYEQYF.

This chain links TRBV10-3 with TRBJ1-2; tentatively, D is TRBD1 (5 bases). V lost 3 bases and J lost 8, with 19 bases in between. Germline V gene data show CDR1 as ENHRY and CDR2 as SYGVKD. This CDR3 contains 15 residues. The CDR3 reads CAISDLAGEGYGYTF. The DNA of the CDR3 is TGTGCCATCAGTGACCTGGCGGGGGAGGGCTACGGCTACACCTTC.

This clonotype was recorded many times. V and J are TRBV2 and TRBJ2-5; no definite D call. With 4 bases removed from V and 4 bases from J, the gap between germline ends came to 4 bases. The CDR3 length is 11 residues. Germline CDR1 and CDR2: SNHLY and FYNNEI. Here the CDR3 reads CASSGVETQYF. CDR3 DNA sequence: TGTGCCAGCAGTGGGGTAGAGACCCAGTACTTC.

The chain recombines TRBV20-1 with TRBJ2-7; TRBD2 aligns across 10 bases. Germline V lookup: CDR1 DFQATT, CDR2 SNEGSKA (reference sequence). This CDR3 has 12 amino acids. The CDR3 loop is CSPTSGTYEQYF. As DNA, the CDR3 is TGCAGCCCCACTAGCGGGACTTACGAGCAGTACTTC.

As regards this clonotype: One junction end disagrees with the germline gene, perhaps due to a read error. CDR3 bases: TGTGCCGGCAGCCCCTCACAGGGCAGAGAGACCCAGTACTTC. This codes for CAGSPSQGRETQYF. This chain links TRBV7-2 with TRBJ2-5; weak D call: TRBD1 (6 bases). Germline V gene sequence: CDR1 SGHTA, CDR2 FQGNSA. This CDR3 is built from 14 residues.

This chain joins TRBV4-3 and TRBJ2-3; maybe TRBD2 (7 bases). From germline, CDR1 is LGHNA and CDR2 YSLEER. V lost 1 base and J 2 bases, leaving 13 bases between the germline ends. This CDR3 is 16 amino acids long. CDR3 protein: CASSQGAGAHTDTQYF. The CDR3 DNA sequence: TGCGCCAGCAGCCAAGGGGCGGGGGCCCACACAGATACGCAGTATTTT.

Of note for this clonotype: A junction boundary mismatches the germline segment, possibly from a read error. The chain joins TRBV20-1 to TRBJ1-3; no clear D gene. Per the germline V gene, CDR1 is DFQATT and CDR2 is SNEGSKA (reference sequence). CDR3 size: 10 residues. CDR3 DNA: TGCAGTGCTCTGGGAAACACCACATATTTT. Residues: CSALGNTTYF.

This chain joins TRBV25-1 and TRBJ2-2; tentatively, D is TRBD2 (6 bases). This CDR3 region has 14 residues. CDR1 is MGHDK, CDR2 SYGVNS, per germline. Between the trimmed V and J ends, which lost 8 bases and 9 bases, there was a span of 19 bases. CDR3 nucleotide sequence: TGTGCCAGCCGTCTGGTACTAGCCGGTAGGGAGCTGTTTTTT. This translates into CASRLVLAGRELFF.